This TCR beta chain appears in the sequencing data of a study of T cells in Graves' hyperthyroidism and ophthalmopathy. The study, taken as a whole, reports: Among thyroid clonotypes expanded above 0.001, most also appeared in blood.

From RNA transcripts, TCR beta CDR3 regions were amplified. The HTBI primer set served for first-round RT-PCR of the TCR CDR3. Each CDR3 protein is one row after TCRdb ran MiXCR on the multiplex PCR reads. Here the sample spans about 350,000 distinct CDR3 sequences, roughly 20% being singletons. This clonotype was counted ten times or more. Its antigen remains unidentified. Germline CDR1 and CDR2: SQVTM and ANQGSEA. Trimming took 5 bases from V and 5 from J, leaving 13 bases between them. This CDR3 has 12 amino acids. A Clinical Activity Score of at least 3, a NOSPECS grade of at least 4 and a duration under 3 months were recorded in the ophthalmopathy patients. Lactation, pregnancy, other autoimmune disease or uncontrolled infection led to exclusion of patients.

This receptor was identified in a woman between 40 and 50 years old with Graves' ophthalmopathy. The chain joins TRBV29-1 to TRBJ2-7, with unresolved D. The specimen was blood. The CDR3 reads CSVRVGPHEQYF. The CDR3 DNA reads as TGCAGCGTTCGGGTAGGGCCCCACGAGCAGTACTTC.